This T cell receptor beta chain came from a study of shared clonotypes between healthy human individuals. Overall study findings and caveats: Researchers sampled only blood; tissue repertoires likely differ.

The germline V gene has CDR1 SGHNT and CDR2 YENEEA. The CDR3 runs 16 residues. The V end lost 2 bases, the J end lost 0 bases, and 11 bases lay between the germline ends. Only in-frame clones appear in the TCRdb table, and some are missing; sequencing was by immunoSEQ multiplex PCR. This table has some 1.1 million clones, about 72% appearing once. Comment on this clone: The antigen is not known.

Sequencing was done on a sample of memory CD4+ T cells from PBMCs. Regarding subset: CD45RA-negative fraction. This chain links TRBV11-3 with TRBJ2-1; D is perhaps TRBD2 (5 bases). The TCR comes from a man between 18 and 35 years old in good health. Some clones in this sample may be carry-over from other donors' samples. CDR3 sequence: CASSLSLDSSYNEQFF. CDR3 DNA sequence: TGTGCCAGCAGCTTAAGTTTGGACTCCTCCTACAATGAGCAGTTCTTC.